A single sample gave rise to the 32 T cell receptor beta chains below, sequenced in a study of T cell responses to AZD1222 COVID-19 vaccine (dated by TCRdb to the early 2020s). Libraries were built with the immunoSEQ multiplex PCR assay. The immuneACCESS repertoire file appears here via TCRdb, limited to in-frame rearrangements. These files lack a portion of the clones; in checked studies, under half of the deficit traces to unresolved V genes, and the cause of the others is not known. The sample table lists fewer than 300,000 clones, more than 80% of them with a count of one. Approximately 0.52% of the sample rests with the top ten. The time point label here, explained by the study, means: baseline before first vaccination. Sequenced material: peripheral blood, taken on day 0 of AZD1222 vaccination. These receptor sequences come from an adult in good health.

This rearrangement joins TRBV5-1 to TRBJ2-7; maybe TRBD2 (5 bases). The CDR3 spans 13 residues. The V gene lost 2 bases and the J gene lost 5 bases, with 11 bases spanning the gap. Germline lookup yields CDR1 SGHRS and CDR2 YFSETQ. Here the CDR3 DNA reads TGCGCCAGCAGCTTTGGGAGCTTCGACGAGCAGTACTTC. This translates into CASSFGSFDEQYF.

This rearrangement joins TRBV6-2 or TRBV6-3 to TRBJ1-1; the match to TRBD1 covers 10 bases. Germline CDR1 is MNHEY and CDR2 is SVGEGT. J gave up 5 bases and V 5 bases, and 2 bases lay outside the gene matches. The CDR3 spans 13 residues. CDR3 loop: CASSRDRGTEAFF. DNA for the CDR3: TGTGCCAGCAGTAGGGACAGGGGTACTGAAGCTTTCTTT.

The chain combines TRBV9 with TRBJ1-3, with D possibly being TRBD1 (5 bases). The CDR3 has 15 residues. The germline V and J ends were trimmed by 0 bases and 0 bases, with 7 bases remaining between them. CDR1 and CDR2 from the germline V gene are SGDLS and YYNGEE. CDR3 residues: CASSVEGFSGNTIYF. DNA for the CDR3: TGTGCCAGCAGCGTAGAGGGGTTCTCTGGAAACACCATATATTTT.

V is TRBV24-1 and J is TRBJ2-3; D may be TRBD1 (5 bases). V lost 3 bases and J 4 bases, leaving 10 bases between the germline ends. The CDR3 has 14 residues. CDR1 and CDR2 (germline): KGHDR, SFDVKD. This chain's CDR3 is CATSDLTAADTQYF. The CDR3 region has the DNA TGTGCCACCAGTGATCTGACAGCCGCAGATACGCAGTATTTT.

The chain combines TRBV4-2 with TRBJ2-7; 7 nucleotides match TRBD2. Looked up from germline, CDR1 is LGHNA and CDR2 is YNFKEQ. The CDR3 spans 14 residues. With 4 bases clipped from V and 7 bases from J, the junction kept 10 bases outside the gene matches. Here the CDR3 reads CASSLIRGSREQYF. DNA of the CDR3: TGTGCCAGCAGCCTAATTCGCGGGAGCAGGGAGCAGTACTTC.

This sequence joins TRBV28 and TRBJ1-2; 7 nucleotides line up with TRBD1. Germline V gene lookup returns CDR1 MDHEN and CDR2 SYDVKM. V lost 10 bases to trimming and J lost 8 bases; unmatched junction nucleotides: 10. The CDR3 is 12 residues long. CDR3 sequence: CANGRRGFGYTF. The CDR3 DNA follows: TGTGCCAACGGTCGCAGGGGGTTCGGCTACACCTTC.

CDR3 sequence (DNA): TGTGCCAGCAGCTTGGGCCGGGACAGGGTCTACGAGCAGTACTTC. Translating it yields CASSLGRDRVYEQYF. The V gene is TRBV5-6, the J gene TRBJ2-7; TRBD1 aligns across 9 bases. The ends lost 0 bases at V and 3 bases at J; junction bases unmatched: 4. This CDR3 comprises 15 residues. Germline CDR1 is SGHDT and CDR2 is YYEEEE.

V gene TRBV7-2 combines with J gene TRBJ2-4; no firm D call. Trimming left V 1 base short and J 0 bases short, with 4 bases between. Germline values: CDR1 SGHTA, CDR2 FQGNSA. The CDR3 is 14 amino acids. This CDR3 is CASSLGVAKNIQYF. The CDR3 DNA reads TGTGCCAGCAGCTTAGGCGTAGCCAAAAACATTCAGTACTTC.

This rearrangement joins TRBV7-9 to TRBJ2-2; 9 bases map to TRBD1. The CDR3 is made up of 15 amino acids. The V gene end was trimmed by 1 base and the J gene end by 4 bases; junction bases not matched to a gene: 1. Germline lookup yields CDR1 SEHNR and CDR2 FQNEAQ (reference sequence). The CDR3 loop reads CASSLGTGVTGELFF. DNA for the CDR3: TGTGCCAGCAGCTTAGGGACAGGGGTCACCGGGGAGCTGTTTTTT.

The chain uses TRBV10-2 and TRBJ2-7; no firm D call. In germline, CDR1 is WSHSY, CDR2 SAAADI. The CDR3 is made up of 13 amino acids. Between the trimmed V and J ends, which lost 2 bases and 3 bases, there was a span of 8 bases. Written as DNA, the CDR3 is TGCGCCAGCAGTGAGGCATCCGGCTACGAGCAGTACTTC. It translates to CASSEASGYEQYF.

The J gene is TRBJ2-5, the V gene TRBV27; the match to TRBD2 covers 9 bases. V lost 6 bases to trimming and J lost 3 bases; unmatched junction nucleotides: 5. The germline V gene encodes CDR1 MNHEY and CDR2 SMNVEV (reference sequence). The CDR3 length is 14 residues. As DNA, the CDR3 is TGTGCCAGCAGCCCTTGGACTAGCGAAGAGACCCAGTACTTC. Protein product: CASSPWTSEETQYF.

J is TRBJ1-2 and V is TRBV30; 7 bases fit TRBD1. The CDR3 length is 14 residues. After removal of 0 bases from V and 3 bases from J, the junction contained 4 bases not matched to a gene. Germline assignment: CDR1 GTSNPN and CDR2 SVGIG (reference sequence). This CDR3 is CAWSVNRGYYGYTF. Written as DNA, the CDR3 is TGTGCCTGGAGTGTAAACAGGGGATACTATGGCTACACCTTC. The full variable domain, in which reference TRBV30 and TRBJ1-2 provide the parts outside the CDR3, is SQTIHQWPATLVQPVGSPLSLECTVEGTSNPNLYWYRQAAGRGLQLLFYSVGIGQISSEVPQNLSASRPQDRQFILSSKKLLLSDSGFYLCAWSVNRGYYGYTFGSGTRLTVV.

The V gene is TRBV3-1 (or the pseudogene TRBV3-2), the J gene TRBJ1-5; a weak D match, TRBD1 (5 bases). The length of the CDR3 is 16 residues. With 0 bases removed from V and 2 bases from J, the gap between germline ends came to 11 bases. Germline V gene data show CDR1 as LGHDT and CDR2 as YNNKEL (reference sequence). Here the CDR3 reads CASSQEWGGGNQPQHF. DNA of the CDR3: TGTGCCAGCAGCCAAGAATGGGGCGGAGGCAATCAGCCCCAGCATTTT.

The CDR3 nucleotides are TGTGCCAGCAGATCCTCGGGGGGGAAGGGCTACACCTTC. Its translation is CASRSSGGKGYTF. This rearrangement joins TRBV27 to TRBJ1-2; D perhaps matches TRBD1 (5 bases). CDR1 is MNHEY and CDR2 is SMNVEV in the germline V gene (reference sequence). Trimming took 6 bases from V and 8 from J, leaving 16 bases between them. There are 13 residues in the CDR3.

The V gene is TRBV6-5, the J gene TRBJ1-1, with TRBD1 identical over 7 bases. This CDR3 is built from 12 residues. Germline-derived CDR1 and CDR2 are MNHEY and SVGAGI. Trimming cost V 8 bases and J 7 bases; bases outside gene matches: 7. The CDR3 sequence: CASLDRAGEAFF. CDR3 DNA: TGTGCCAGCCTTGACAGGGCAGGTGAAGCTTTCTTT.

V gene TRBV19 combines with J gene TRBJ2-3; 8 nucleotides agree with TRBD1. Trimming cost V 5 bases and J 2 bases; bases outside gene matches: 3. CDR3 length equals 14 residues. In germline, CDR1 is LNHDA, CDR2 SQIVND (reference sequence). CDR3 sequence reads: CASSRTGTTDTQYF. The CDR3 DNA follows: TGTGCCAGTAGTCGGACAGGGACCACAGATACGCAGTATTTT. Full variable domain (outside the CDR3, taken from reference TRBV19 and TRBJ2-3): DGGITQSPKYLFRKEGQNVTLSCEQNLNHDAMYWYRQDPGQGLRLIYYSQIVNDFQKGDIAEGYSVSREKKESFPLTVTSAQKNPTAFYLCASSRTGTTDTQYFGPGTRLTVL.

J is TRBJ1-1 and V is TRBV28; D not certain. Germline-derived CDR1 and CDR2 are MDHEN and SYDVKM. Trimming took off 4 bases at V and 5 bases at J, with 14 bases between the two ends. The CDR3 totals 14 residues. CDR3 in DNA: TGTGCCAGCAGTTCACGGGTGGTGTGGACTGAAGCTTTCTTT. Translation: CASSSRVVWTEAFF.

The chain carries TRBV13 and TRBJ2-1; 7 bases align to TRBD2. Trimming took 5 bases from V and 0 from J; bases not matched to a gene: 10. The CDR3 runs 17 residues. CDR1 and CDR2 from the germline V gene are PRHDT and FYEKMQ (reference sequence). The CDR3: CASSTRLAGYSYNEQFF. CDR3 DNA: TGTGCCAGCAGCACTAGGTTAGCGGGCTACTCCTACAATGAGCAGTTCTTC.

V gene TRBV5-4 combines with J gene TRBJ1-2; unclear D gene. The CDR3 length is 13 residues. V lost 1 base, J lost 6 bases, and 10 bases lay in between. CDR1 is SGHNT, CDR2 YYREEE, per germline (reference sequence). CDR3 in DNA: TGTGCCAGCAGCTTGAATAATGGGGATGGCTACACCTTC. The encoded protein is CASSLNNGDGYTF.

CDR3 sequence (DNA): TGCGCCAGCAGCTTGGTGGGACAGAATACTAACTATGGCTACACCTTC. It translates to CASSLVGQNTNYGYTF. This sequence joins TRBV5-1 and TRBJ1-2; 7 bases line up with TRBD1. Trimming cost V 0 bases and J 0 bases; bases outside gene matches: 5. The CDR3 is 16 residues long. Germline V gene data show CDR1 as SGHRS and CDR2 as YFSETQ. The full variable domain, rest sourced from reference TRBV5-1 and TRBJ1-2, is KAGVTQTPRYLIKTRGQQVTLSCSPISGHRSVSWYQQTPGQGLQFLFEYFSETQRNKGNFPGRFSGRQFSNSRSEMNVSTLELGDSALYLCASSLVGQNTNYGYTFGSGTRLTVV.

The chain combines TRBV27 with TRBJ1-5; weak D call: TRBD1 (5 bases). Trimming took off 8 bases at V and 0 bases at J, with 14 bases between the two ends. Germline loops: CDR1 MNHEY, CDR2 SMNVEV (reference sequence). The CDR3 sequence is 15 residues long. This chain's CDR3 is CASGRDRYSNQPQHF. In DNA form, the CDR3 reads TGTGCCAGCGGCCGGGACCGCTATAGCAATCAGCCCCAGCATTTT.

The rearrangement uses TRBV7-3 and TRBJ1-5; TRBD1 agrees at 8 bases. This CDR3 has 16 residues. V lost 7 bases, J lost 3 bases, and 11 bases stayed unmatched. Germline loops: CDR1 SGHTA, CDR2 FQGTGA. CDR3: CASIPPRTGFNQPQHF. CDR3 DNA: TGTGCCAGCATCCCCCCCCGGACAGGGTTCAATCAGCCCCAGCATTTT.

This clone appeared once. V is TRBV2 and J is TRBJ2-5; 8 bases are a match to TRBD2. Trimming cost V 6 bases and J 2 bases; bases outside gene matches: 8. Looked up from germline, CDR1 is SNHLY and CDR2 is FYNNEI. The CDR3 totals 15 residues. The CDR3, as DNA: TGTGCCAGCAGCGGTCCGACTAGCGCTCAAGAGACCCAGTACTTC. Residues: CASSGPTSAQETQYF.

V gene TRBV7-3 combines with J gene TRBJ1-1, with a possible D match to TRBD1 (5 bases). The CDR3 extends over 14 amino acids. The V gene lost 2 bases and the J gene lost 5 bases, with 12 bases spanning the gap. Germline V gives CDR1 SGHTA, CDR2 FQGTGA. The CDR3 nucleotides read TGTGCCAGCAGCTTAGGGGGAGGGTTTACTGAAGCTTTCTTT. Protein: CASSLGGGFTEAFF.

The chain joins TRBV7-8 to TRBJ2-7, with D unclear. The V gene lost 2 bases and the J gene lost 0 bases, with 8 bases spanning the gap. The V gene's germline CDR1 is SGHVS and CDR2 FQNEAQ. The CDR3 extends over 14 amino acids. In DNA form, the CDR3 reads TGTGCCAGCAGCTTACAACAGCCCTCCTACGAGCAGTACTTC. This encodes CASSLQQPSYEQYF.

The V and J genes are TRBV4-1 and TRBJ1-6, with TRBD1 identical over 7 bases. V lost 4 bases and J lost 8; bases outside the gene matches: 11. This CDR3 has 16 residues. Germline V gene lookup returns CDR1 MGHRA and CDR2 YSYEKL. The CDR3 DNA follows: TGCGCCAGCAGCCGAGGGGGTGGCAGGGGGGATTCACCCCTCCACTTT. This encodes CASSRGGGRGDSPLHF.

This CDR3 reads CASGQGVNEKLFF. In DNA, the CDR3 is TGTGCCAGTGGGCAGGGAGTTAATGAAAAACTGTTTTTT. V and J are TRBV9 and TRBJ1-4, with a weak D call TRBD1 (5 bases). This CDR3 is 13 amino acids long. Trimming pared 8 bases from V and 4 bases from J, leaving 12 bases between. The V gene's germline CDR1 is SGDLS and CDR2 YYNGEE.

The V and J genes are TRBV21-1 and TRBJ2-1; the DNA was not compared with TRBD2, the D call given in the table. TRBV21-1 is marked as a pseudogene. This CDR3 contains 15 residues. The CDR3 here is CASIGGSGGRNEQFF. As DNA, the CDR3 is TGTGCCAGCATCGGAGGGAGCGGGGGTAGGAATGAGCAGTTCTTC.

CDR3 protein: CASSQGGTGSNYGYTF. CDR3 nucleotides: TGTGCCAGCAGCCAAGGGGGGACAGGGAGTAACTATGGCTACACCTTC. The J gene is TRBJ1-2, the V gene TRBV14; 9 bases match TRBD1. The CDR3 is 16 amino acids. V dropped 1 base and J dropped 1; count of bases not matched to a gene: 4. Germline lookup yields CDR1 SGHDN and CDR2 FVKESK. Drawing the rest from reference TRBV14 and TRBJ1-2, the complete variable domain is EAGVTQFPSHSVIEKGQTVTLRCDPISGHDNLYWYRRVMGKEIKFLLHFVKESKQDESGMPNNRFLAERTGGTYSTLKVQPAELEDSGVYFCASSQGGTGSNYGYTFGSGTRLTVV.

J is TRBJ2-3 and V is TRBV6-5, with 8 bases lining up with TRBD2. Unmatched junction bases numbered 9, after V lost 8 bases and J lost 2 bases. In germline, CDR1 is MNHEY, CDR2 SVGAGI. This CDR3 contains 15 residues. The CDR3 loop reads CASATGGSATDTQYF. CDR3 sequence (DNA): TGTGCCAGCGCTACGGGGGGGTCTGCCACAGATACGCAGTATTTT.

The chain uses TRBV28 and TRBJ1-1; D is possibly TRBD1 (6 bases). The V gene's germline CDR1 is MDHEN and CDR2 SYDVKM. V lost 5 bases, J lost 1 base, and 14 bases lay in between. The CDR3 is made up of 15 amino acids. CDR3 loop: CASSINRARNTEAFF. CDR3 coding DNA: TGTGCCAGCAGTATCAACAGGGCGAGGAACACTGAAGCTTTCTTT.

The chain couples TRBV9 to TRBJ1-2; D unclear. V lost 0 bases and J lost 6, with 9 bases in between. The CDR3 has 13 amino acids. Germline CDR1 reads SGDLS; CDR2 reads YYNGEE. The CDR3 coding sequence is TGTGCCAGCAGCGTAGGAGTGTTGGATGGCTACACCTTC. This encodes CASSVGVLDGYTF.